The source of this T cell receptor (beta chain) is a study of T cell repertoires in cytomegalovirus infection. TCRdb re-called the reads through MiXCR, storing one row per CDR3 protein. The sample shows around 530,000 distinct CDR3 sequences, about a quarter of them seen only once. This clonotype was detected only once. The germline CDR1 and CDR2 sequences are SGHNT and YENEEA. The J segment lost 5 bases and the V segment lost 3 bases, leaving 9 bases of the junction unmatched. The CDR3 has 15 residues. The sequenced sample was PBMCs. This TCR was recovered from a human donor in good health (CMV status not recorded). Some clones in this sample may be carry-over from other donors' samples. The chain couples TRBV11-3 to TRBJ1-2, with TRBD1 matching 7 bases. The CDR3 bases are TGTGCCAGCAGCTTCCAGGGGGGCGAAGGTTATGGCTACACCTTC. Protein product: CASSFQGGEGYGYTF. The variable domain in full, completed from reference TRBV11-3 and TRBJ1-2, reads EAGVVQSPRYKIIEKKQPVAFWCNPISGHNTLYWYLQNLGQGPELLIRYENEEAVDDSQLPKDRFSAERLKGVDSTLKIQPAELGDSAVYLCASSFQGGEGYGYTFGSGTRLTVV.